This T cell receptor beta chain was profiled in a study of beta chain features in type 1 diabetes. Study information: Patient and healthy donor groups were alike in age, gender and cell yields. Study-level results: Type 1 diabetes patients had moderately but significantly shorter TCRB CDR3s in all four CD4+ subsets. Although PCR might favor shorter templates, it would do so equally in patients and controls.

Sorted cells reached over 95% purity in every population. This clone came up a few times. Its antigen is not identified. All of the isolated RNA was reverse transcribed, so expressed TCRB transcripts were sequenced. Some clones are missing from TCRdb's copy, which holds only in-frame ones; the method was immunoSEQ multiplex PCR. The sample has some 180,000 clones, about 13% seen once. The J segment lost 6 bases and the V segment lost 5 bases, leaving 10 bases of the junction unmatched. This CDR3 has 15 residues. Germline assignment: CDR1 SEHNR and CDR2 FQNEAQ (reference sequence). The chain joins TRBV7-9 to TRBJ2-1; 7 nucleotides agree with TRBD2. The sequenced sample consisted of central memory CD4+ T cells from blood. This receptor was identified in a woman younger than 35 in good health. CDR3 nucleotide sequence: TGTGCCAGCAGCCCACGCCGGCGGGAGTTCAATGAGCAGTTCTTC. Its translation: CASSPRRREFNEQFF.